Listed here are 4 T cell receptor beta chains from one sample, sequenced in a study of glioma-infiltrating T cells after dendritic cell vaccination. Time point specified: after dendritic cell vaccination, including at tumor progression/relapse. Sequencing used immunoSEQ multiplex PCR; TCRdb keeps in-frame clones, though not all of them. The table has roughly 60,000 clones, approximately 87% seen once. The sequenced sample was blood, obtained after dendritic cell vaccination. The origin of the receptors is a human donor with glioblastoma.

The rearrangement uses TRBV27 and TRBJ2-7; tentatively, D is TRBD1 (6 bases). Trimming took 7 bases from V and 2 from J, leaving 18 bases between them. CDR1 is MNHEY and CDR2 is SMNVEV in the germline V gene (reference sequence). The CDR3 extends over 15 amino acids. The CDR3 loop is CASNEGTPGTYEQYF. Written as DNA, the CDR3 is TGTGCCAGCAATGAGGGGACACCGGGAACCTACGAGCAGTACTTC.

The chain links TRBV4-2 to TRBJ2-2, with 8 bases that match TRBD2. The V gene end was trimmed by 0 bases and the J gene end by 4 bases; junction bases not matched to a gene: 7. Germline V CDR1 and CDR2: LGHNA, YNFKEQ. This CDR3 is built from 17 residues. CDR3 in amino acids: CASSQDNGGGTTGELFF. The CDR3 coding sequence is TGTGCCAGCAGCCAAGATAATGGCGGGGGGACCACCGGGGAGCTGTTTTTT.

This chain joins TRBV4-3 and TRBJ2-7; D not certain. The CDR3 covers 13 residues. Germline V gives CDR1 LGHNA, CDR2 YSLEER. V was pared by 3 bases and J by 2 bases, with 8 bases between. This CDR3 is CASSHGPAYEQYF. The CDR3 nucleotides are TGCGCCAGCAGCCATGGGCCCGCCTACGAGCAGTACTTC.

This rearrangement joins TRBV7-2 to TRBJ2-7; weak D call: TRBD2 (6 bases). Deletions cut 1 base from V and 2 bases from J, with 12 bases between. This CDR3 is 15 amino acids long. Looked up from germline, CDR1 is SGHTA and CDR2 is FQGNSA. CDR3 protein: CASSLGFGGTYEQYF. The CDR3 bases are TGTGCCAGCAGCTTAGGTTTCGGGGGAACCTACGAGCAGTACTTC.